A selection of T cell receptor beta chains follows, all from one sample in a study of shared clonotypes between healthy human individuals. Sequenced by immunoSEQ multiplex PCR; TCRdb stores in-frame clones only, minus some. Of around 620,000 clones listed, roughly 95% are singletons. Sequencing was carried out using naive CD8+ T cells sorted from blood. These receptors came from a woman aged 25 to 39 in good health. The CDR3 runs from the conserved cysteine through the conserved F or W. Fields, in order: V gene, clone size, J gene, D gene, CDR3 protein, CDR3 DNA. The D gene is left open where the match is weak. Size values are once, few and many counts, or a class for expanded clones, and some rows have none.

v_call: TRBV2; clone_size: -; j_call: TRBJ2-2; d_call: -; cdr3_aa: CASSDLGPNTGELFF; cdr3_nt: TGTGCCAGCAGTGATTTAGGGCCGAACACCGGGGAGCTGTTTTTT
v_call: TRBV27; clone_size: -; j_call: TRBJ2-7; d_call: -; cdr3_aa: CASSSHLGGRKYF; cdr3_nt: TGTGCCAGCAGTTCCCACCTGGGGGGCAGGAAGTACTTC
v_call: TRBV2; clone_size: -; j_call: TRBJ1-1; d_call: -; cdr3_aa: CASRVNTEAFF; cdr3_nt: TGTGCCAGCAGGGTGAACACTGAAGCTTTCTTT
v_call: TRBV6-5; clone_size: -; j_call: TRBJ2-1; d_call: TRBD1; cdr3_aa: CASSSTDREQFF; cdr3_nt: TGTGCCAGCAGTTCCACGGACAGGGAGCAGTTCTTC
v_call: TRBV15; clone_size: once; j_call: TRBJ1-5; d_call: TRBD1; cdr3_aa: CATSNDRGRAQPQHF; cdr3_nt: TGTGCCACCAGCAACGACAGGGGACGCGCTCAGCCCCAGCATTTT
v_call: TRBV5-1; clone_size: -; j_call: TRBJ2-7; d_call: -; cdr3_aa: CASSFDRTEQYF; cdr3_nt: TGCGCCAGCAGCTTCGACAGAACCGAGCAGTACTTC
v_call: TRBV28; clone_size: -; j_call: TRBJ1-1; d_call: -; cdr3_aa: CASRKERLNTEAFF; cdr3_nt: TGTGCCAGCAGGAAGGAGAGACTGAACACTGAAGCTTTCTTT
v_call: TRBV27; clone_size: -; j_call: TRBJ2-1; d_call: TRBD2; cdr3_aa: CASSPGTSGDNEQFF; cdr3_nt: TGTGCCAGCAGTCCGGGGACTAGCGGGGACAATGAGCAGTTCTTC
v_call: TRBV28; clone_size: -; j_call: TRBJ2-7; d_call: TRBD2; cdr3_aa: CASSFPLAGRYEQYF; cdr3_nt: TGTGCCAGCAGTTTTCCCCTAGCGGGTCGCTACGAGCAGTACTTC
v_call: TRBV28; clone_size: -; j_call: TRBJ1-4; d_call: -; cdr3_aa: CASSFNRNEKLFF; cdr3_nt: TGTGCCAGCAGTTTTAACAGAAATGAAAAACTGTTTTTT
v_call: TRBV6-1; clone_size: -; j_call: TRBJ2-7; d_call: -; cdr3_aa: CASRDSDWEQYF; cdr3_nt: TGTGCCAGCCGGGACTCGGATTGGGAGCAGTACTTC
v_call: TRBV4-1; clone_size: -; j_call: TRBJ2-7; d_call: TRBD2; cdr3_aa: CASSQRLAGPSYEQYF; cdr3_nt: TGCGCCAGCAGCCAAAGACTAGCGGGACCTTCCTACGAGCAGTACTTC
v_call: TRBV19; clone_size: -; j_call: TRBJ2-7; d_call: -; cdr3_aa: CASSMGDTSSYEQYF; cdr3_nt: TGTGCCAGTAGTATGGGGGACACCAGCTCCTACGAGCAGTACTTC
v_call: TRBV6-1; clone_size: -; j_call: TRBJ2-7; d_call: TRBD2; cdr3_aa: CASSDSGLAPEYF; cdr3_nt: TGTGCCAGCAGTGACTCAGGACTAGCACCCGAGTACTTC
v_call: TRBV9; clone_size: -; j_call: TRBJ2-7; d_call: -; cdr3_aa: CASSPGGGTYEQYF; cdr3_nt: TGTGCCAGCAGCCCAGGGGGGGGTACCTACGAGCAGTACTTC
v_call: TRBV27; clone_size: -; j_call: TRBJ1-5; d_call: -; cdr3_aa: CASSQGSGYSNQPQHF; cdr3_nt: TGTGCCAGCAGCCAGGGTTCGGGGTACAGCAATCAGCCCCAGCATTTT
v_call: TRBV11-2; clone_size: few; j_call: TRBJ1-1; d_call: -; cdr3_aa: CASSSYREGAFF; cdr3_nt: TGTGCCAGCAGTTCGTACAGGGAGGGAGCTTTCTTT
v_call: TRBV19; clone_size: -; j_call: TRBJ1-1; d_call: TRBD1; cdr3_aa: CASSTGQPGTEAFF; cdr3_nt: TGTGCCAGTAGTACGGGACAGCCGGGGACTGAAGCTTTCTTT
v_call: TRBV27; clone_size: -; j_call: TRBJ1-1; d_call: -; cdr3_aa: CASSLMGADTEAFF; cdr3_nt: TGTGCCAGCAGTTTGATGGGGGCCGACACTGAAGCTTTCTTT
v_call: TRBV27; clone_size: once; j_call: TRBJ1-2; d_call: -; cdr3_aa: CASSLGAGYGYTF; cdr3_nt: TGTGCCAGCAGTTTAGGCGCGGGCTATGGCTACACCTTC
v_call: TRBV7-4; clone_size: -; j_call: TRBJ1-2; d_call: -; cdr3_aa: CASIFGLRYGYTF; cdr3_nt: TGTGCCAGCATCTTTGGACTGAGATATGGCTACACCTTC
v_call: TRBV13; clone_size: -; j_call: TRBJ2-5; d_call: -; cdr3_aa: CASSPPSGETQYF; cdr3_nt: TGTGCCAGCAGCCCCCCCAGCGGGGAGACCCAGTACTTC
v_call: TRBV19; clone_size: -; j_call: TRBJ2-7; d_call: TRBD2; cdr3_aa: CASSILAGGYEQYF; cdr3_nt: TGTGCCAGTAGTATACTTGCGGGAGGGTACGAGCAGTACTTC
v_call: TRBV27; clone_size: -; j_call: TRBJ2-3; d_call: TRBD2; cdr3_aa: CASNARDYGEQYF; cdr3_nt: TGTGCCAGCAACGCCCGGGACTACGGGGAGCAGTATTTT
v_call: TRBV5-8; clone_size: -; j_call: TRBJ2-7; d_call: -; cdr3_aa: CASSSPPEYEQYF; cdr3_nt: TGTGCCAGCAGCTCCCCCCCTGAGTACGAGCAGTACTTC
v_call: TRBV19; clone_size: -; j_call: TRBJ2-7; d_call: -; cdr3_aa: CASSIWGTSYEQYF; cdr3_nt: TGTGCCAGTAGTATATGGGGAACGTCCTACGAGCAGTACTTC
v_call: TRBV4-1; clone_size: once; j_call: TRBJ1-3; d_call: -; cdr3_aa: CASSQDSRTGNTIYF; cdr3_nt: TGCGCCAGCAGCCAAGATTCCCGCACTGGAAACACCATATATTTT
v_call: TRBV27; clone_size: few; j_call: TRBJ2-7; d_call: -; cdr3_aa: CASGYYEQYF; cdr3_nt: TGTGCCAGCGGATACTACGAGCAGTACTTC
v_call: TRBV6-8; clone_size: -; j_call: TRBJ2-1; d_call: TRBD2; cdr3_aa: CASSGSGRPYNEQFF; cdr3_nt: TGTGCCAGCAGTGGTAGCGGGCGACCCTACAATGAGCAGTTCTTC
v_call: TRBV19; clone_size: -; j_call: TRBJ1-1; d_call: -; cdr3_aa: CASSIVGGWNTEAFF; cdr3_nt: TGTGCCAGTAGTATAGTTGGGGGATGGAACACTGAAGCTTTCTTT
v_call: TRBV5-4; clone_size: -; j_call: TRBJ2-7; d_call: -; cdr3_aa: CASSRLNEQYF; cdr3_nt: TGTGCCAGCAGCAGACTCAACGAGCAGTACTTC
v_call: TRBV13; clone_size: -; j_call: TRBJ2-7; d_call: TRBD1; cdr3_aa: CASSTSGTGYYEQYF; cdr3_nt: TGTGCCAGCAGCACCTCCGGGACAGGGTACTACGAGCAGTACTTC
v_call: TRBV19; clone_size: -; j_call: TRBJ1-4; d_call: -; cdr3_aa: CASSIFLQPNEKLFF; cdr3_nt: TGTGCCAGTAGTATCTTCTTACAGCCTAATGAAAAACTGTTTTTT
v_call: TRBV10-3; clone_size: -; j_call: TRBJ2-7; d_call: -; cdr3_aa: CAISEIRGLEQYF; cdr3_nt: TGTGCCATCAGTGAAATTCGAGGACTCGAGCAGTACTTC
v_call: TRBV13; clone_size: -; j_call: TRBJ1-4; d_call: -; cdr3_aa: CASSLEDEKLFF; cdr3_nt: TGTGCCAGCAGCTTAGAAGATGAAAAACTGTTTTTT
v_call: TRBV7-8; clone_size: -; j_call: TRBJ2-1; d_call: TRBD2; cdr3_aa: CASSPYTSGSTISYNEQFF; cdr3_nt: TGTGCCAGCAGCCCATATACTAGCGGCTCTACAATCTCCTACAATGAGCAGTTCTTC
v_call: TRBV19; clone_size: -; j_call: TRBJ2-7; d_call: -; cdr3_aa: CASSSYELYEQYF; cdr3_nt: TGTGCCAGTAGTAGCTACGAACTCTACGAGCAGTACTTC
v_call: TRBV14; clone_size: -; j_call: TRBJ1-1; d_call: -; cdr3_aa: CASSQGAEAFF; cdr3_nt: TGTGCCAGCAGCCAAGGGGCTGAAGCTTTCTTT
v_call: TRBV5-1; clone_size: -; j_call: TRBJ2-7; d_call: -; cdr3_aa: CASSLGREQYF; cdr3_nt: TGCGCCAGCAGCTTGGGTCGAGAGCAGTACTTC
v_call: TRBV23-1; clone_size: -; j_call: TRBJ2-1; d_call: -; cdr3_aa: CASSQEADEQFF; cdr3_nt: TGCGCCAGCAGTCAAGAGGCGGATGAGCAGTTCTTC
v_call: TRBV11-2; clone_size: -; j_call: TRBJ2-7; d_call: -; cdr3_aa: CASSVASSSYEQYF; cdr3_nt: TGTGCCAGCAGCGTAGCCTCTAGTAGCTACGAGCAGTACTTC
v_call: TRBV21-1; clone_size: -; j_call: TRBJ1-1; d_call: -; cdr3_aa: CRQGLGRNTEAFF; cdr3_nt: TGTCGTCAGGGACTGGGCAGGAACACTGAAGCTTTCTTT
v_call: TRBV28; clone_size: -; j_call: TRBJ2-1; d_call: -; cdr3_aa: CASTPDGTYNEQFF; cdr3_nt: TGTGCCAGCACCCCGGACGGTACCTACAATGAGCAGTTCTTC
v_call: TRBV29-1; clone_size: -; j_call: TRBJ2-3; d_call: TRBD1; cdr3_aa: CSVVGGTGADTQYF; cdr3_nt: TGCAGCGTAGTAGGGGGGACAGGGGCAGATACGCAGTATTTT
v_call: TRBV27; clone_size: -; j_call: TRBJ2-2; d_call: -; cdr3_aa: CASSLDIYNTGELFF; cdr3_nt: TGTGCCAGCAGTCTCGACATTTATAACACCGGGGAGCTGTTTTTT